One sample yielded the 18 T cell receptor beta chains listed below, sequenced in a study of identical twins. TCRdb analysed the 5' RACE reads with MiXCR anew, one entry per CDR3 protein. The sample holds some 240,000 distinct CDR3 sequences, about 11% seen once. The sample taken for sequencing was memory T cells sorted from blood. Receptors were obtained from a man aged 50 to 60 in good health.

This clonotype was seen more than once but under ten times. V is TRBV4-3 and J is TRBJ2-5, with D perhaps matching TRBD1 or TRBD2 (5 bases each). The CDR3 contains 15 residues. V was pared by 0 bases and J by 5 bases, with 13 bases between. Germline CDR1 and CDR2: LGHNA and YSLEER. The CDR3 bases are TGCGCCAGCAGCCAAGATGTCGGGGCCGACGAGACCCAGTACTTC. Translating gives CASSQDVGADETQYF.

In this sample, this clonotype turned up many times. CDR3 nucleotide sequence: TGCAGCGCTTGGAGCGGCTACGAGCAGTACTTC. It yields the protein CSAWSGYEQYF. V is TRBV29-1 and J is TRBJ2-7, with D maybe TRBD2 (5 bases). The CDR3 totals 11 residues. Trimming took off 7 bases at V and 3 bases at J, with 10 bases between the two ends. Germline V gene lookup returns CDR1 SQVTM and CDR2 ANQGSEA.

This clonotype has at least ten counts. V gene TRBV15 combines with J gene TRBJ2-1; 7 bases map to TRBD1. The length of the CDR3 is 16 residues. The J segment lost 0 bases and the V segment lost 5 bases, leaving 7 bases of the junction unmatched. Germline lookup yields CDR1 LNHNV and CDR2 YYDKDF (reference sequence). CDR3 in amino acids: CATSGGQVSSYNEQFF. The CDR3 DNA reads TGTGCCACCAGCGGTGGACAGGTATCCTCCTACAATGAGCAGTTCTTC.

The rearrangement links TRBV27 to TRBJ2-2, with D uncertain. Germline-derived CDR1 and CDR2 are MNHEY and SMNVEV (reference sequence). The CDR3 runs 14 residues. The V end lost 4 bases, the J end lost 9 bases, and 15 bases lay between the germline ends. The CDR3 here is CASSSAKVTWELFF. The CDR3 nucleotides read TGTGCCAGCAGTTCTGCTAAAGTTACGTGGGAGCTGTTTTTT.

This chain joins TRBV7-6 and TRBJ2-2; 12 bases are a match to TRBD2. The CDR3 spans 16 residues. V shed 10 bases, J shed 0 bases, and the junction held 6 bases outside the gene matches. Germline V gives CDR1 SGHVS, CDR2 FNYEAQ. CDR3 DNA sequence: TGTGCCATCCCTCTAGCGGGAGGGACGAACACCGGGGAGCTGTTTTTT. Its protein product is CAIPLAGGTNTGELFF.

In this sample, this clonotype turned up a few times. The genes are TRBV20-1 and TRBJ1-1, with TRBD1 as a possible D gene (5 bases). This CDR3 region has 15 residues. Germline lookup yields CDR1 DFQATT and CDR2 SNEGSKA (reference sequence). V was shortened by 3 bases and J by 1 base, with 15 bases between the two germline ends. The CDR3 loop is CSARFGGVGNTEAFF. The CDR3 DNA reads TGCAGTGCTAGGTTTGGGGGAGTGGGGAACACTGAAGCTTTCTTT.

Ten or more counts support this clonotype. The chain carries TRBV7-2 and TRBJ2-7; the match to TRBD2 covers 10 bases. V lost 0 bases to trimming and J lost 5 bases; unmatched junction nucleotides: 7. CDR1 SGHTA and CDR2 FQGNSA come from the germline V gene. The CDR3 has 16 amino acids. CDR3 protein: CASSLAGTSVVHEQYF. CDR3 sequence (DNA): TGTGCCAGCAGCTTAGCCGGGACTAGCGTCGTCCACGAGCAGTACTTC.

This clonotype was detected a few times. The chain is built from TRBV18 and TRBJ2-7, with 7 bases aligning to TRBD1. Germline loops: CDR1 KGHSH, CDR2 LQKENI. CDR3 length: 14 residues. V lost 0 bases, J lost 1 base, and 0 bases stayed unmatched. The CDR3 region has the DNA TGTGCCAGCTCACCACCGACAGGGTCCTACGAGCAGTACTTC. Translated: CASSPPTGSYEQYF.

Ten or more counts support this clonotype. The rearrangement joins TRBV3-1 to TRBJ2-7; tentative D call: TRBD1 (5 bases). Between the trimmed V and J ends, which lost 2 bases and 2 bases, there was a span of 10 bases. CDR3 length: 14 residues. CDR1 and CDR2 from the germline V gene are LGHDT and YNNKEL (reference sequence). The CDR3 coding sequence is TGTGCCAGCAGCCAACACACAGGAACCTACGAGCAGTACTTC. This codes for CASSQHTGTYEQYF.

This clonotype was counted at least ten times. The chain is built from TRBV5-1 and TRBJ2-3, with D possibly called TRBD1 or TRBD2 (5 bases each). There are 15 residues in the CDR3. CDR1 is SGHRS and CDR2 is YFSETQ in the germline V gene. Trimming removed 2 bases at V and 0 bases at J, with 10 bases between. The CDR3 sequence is CASSFGAPSTDTQYF. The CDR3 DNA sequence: TGCGCCAGCAGCTTCGGGGCACCTAGCACAGATACGCAGTATTTT.

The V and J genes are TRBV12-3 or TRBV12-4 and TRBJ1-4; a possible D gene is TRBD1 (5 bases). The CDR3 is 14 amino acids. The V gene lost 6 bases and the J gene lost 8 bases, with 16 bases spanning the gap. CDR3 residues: CASSRPGRQEKLFF. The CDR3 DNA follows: TGTGCCAGCAGCCGTCCGGGACGACAAGAAAAACTGTTTTTT.

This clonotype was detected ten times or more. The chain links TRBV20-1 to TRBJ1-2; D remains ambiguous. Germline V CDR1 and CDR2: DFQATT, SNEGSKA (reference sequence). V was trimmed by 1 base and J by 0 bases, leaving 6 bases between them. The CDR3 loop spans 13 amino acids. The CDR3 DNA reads TGCAGTGCTAGAGCTTCGGCTAACTATGGCTACACCTTC. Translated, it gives CSARASANYGYTF.

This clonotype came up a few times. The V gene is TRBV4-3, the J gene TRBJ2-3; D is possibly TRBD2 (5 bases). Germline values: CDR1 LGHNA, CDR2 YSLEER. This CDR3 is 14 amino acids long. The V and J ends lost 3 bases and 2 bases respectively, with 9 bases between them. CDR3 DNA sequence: TGCGCCAGCAGCCACTGGGGAGACACAGATACGCAGTATTTT. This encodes CASSHWGDTDTQYF.

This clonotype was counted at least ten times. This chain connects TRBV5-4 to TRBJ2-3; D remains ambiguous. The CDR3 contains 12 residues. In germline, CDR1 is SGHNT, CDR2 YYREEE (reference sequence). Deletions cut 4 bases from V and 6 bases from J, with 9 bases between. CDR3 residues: CASSNKKDTQYF. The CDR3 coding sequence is TGTGCCAGCAGCAACAAGAAGGATACGCAGTATTTT. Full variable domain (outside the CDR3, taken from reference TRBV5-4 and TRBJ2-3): ETGVTQSPTHLIKTRGQQVTLRCSSQSGHNTVSWYQQALGQGPQFIFQYYREEENGRGNFPPRFSGLQFPNYSSELNVNALELDDSALYLCASSNKKDTQYFGPGTRLTVL.

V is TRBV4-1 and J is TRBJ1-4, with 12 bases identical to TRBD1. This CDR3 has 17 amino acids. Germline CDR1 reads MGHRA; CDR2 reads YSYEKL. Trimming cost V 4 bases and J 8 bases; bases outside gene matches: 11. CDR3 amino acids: CASSPGTGGRRREKLFF. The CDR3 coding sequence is TGCGCCAGCAGCCCTGGGACAGGGGGCAGACGACGAGAAAAACTGTTTTTT.

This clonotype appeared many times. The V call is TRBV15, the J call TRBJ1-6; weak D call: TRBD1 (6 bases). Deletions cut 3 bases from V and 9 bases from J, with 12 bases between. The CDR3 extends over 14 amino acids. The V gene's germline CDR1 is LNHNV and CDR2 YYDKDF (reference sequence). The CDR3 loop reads CATSSTGSRSPLHF. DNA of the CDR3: TGTGCCACCAGCAGCACAGGGAGCCGTTCACCCCTCCACTTT.

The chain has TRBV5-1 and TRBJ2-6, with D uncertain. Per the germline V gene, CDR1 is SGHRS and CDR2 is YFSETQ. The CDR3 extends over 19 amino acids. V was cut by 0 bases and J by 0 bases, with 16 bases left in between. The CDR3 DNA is TGCGCCAGCAGCTTGGCCGGAATCAGAAGTAGCTCTGGGGCCAACGTCCTGACTTTC. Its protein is CASSLAGIRSSSGANVLTF. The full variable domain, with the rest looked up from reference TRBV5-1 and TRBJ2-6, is KAGVTQTPRYLIKTRGQQVTLSCSPISGHRSVSWYQQTPGQGLQFLFEYFSETQRNKGNFPGRFSGRQFSNSRSEMNVSTLELGDSALYLCASSLAGIRSSSGANVLTFGAGSRLTVL.

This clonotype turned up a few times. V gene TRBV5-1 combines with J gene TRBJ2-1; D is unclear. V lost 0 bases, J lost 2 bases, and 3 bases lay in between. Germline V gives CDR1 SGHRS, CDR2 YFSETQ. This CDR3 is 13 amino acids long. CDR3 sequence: CASSLETYNEQFF. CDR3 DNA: TGCGCCAGCAGCTTGGAGACCTACAATGAGCAGTTCTTC.